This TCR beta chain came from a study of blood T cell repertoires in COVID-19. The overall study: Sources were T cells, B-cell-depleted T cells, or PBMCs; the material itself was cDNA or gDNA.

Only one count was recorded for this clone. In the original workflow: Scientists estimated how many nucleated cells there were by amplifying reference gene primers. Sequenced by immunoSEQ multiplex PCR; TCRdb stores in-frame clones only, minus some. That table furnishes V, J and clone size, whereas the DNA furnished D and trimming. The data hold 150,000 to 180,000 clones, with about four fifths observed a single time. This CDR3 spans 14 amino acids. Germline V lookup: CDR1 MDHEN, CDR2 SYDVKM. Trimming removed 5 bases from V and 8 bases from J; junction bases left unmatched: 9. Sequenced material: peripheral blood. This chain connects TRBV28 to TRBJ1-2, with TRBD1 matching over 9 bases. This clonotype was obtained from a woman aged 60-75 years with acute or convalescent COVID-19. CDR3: CASSEQGAFGGYTF. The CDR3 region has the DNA TGTGCCAGCAGTGAACAGGGGGCTTTTGGGGGCTACACCTTC.